The 8 T cell receptor beta chains below come from one sample, sequenced in a study of identical twins. One entry per CDR3 protein results from TCRdb running MiXCR on the 5' RACE reads. The sample consists of roughly 500,000 distinct CDR3 sequences, roughly 21% of them appearing once. The data were also submitted as part of a second study, on T cells expressing NK-cell markers.

The sequenced sample was CD4+ T cells sorted from blood. Source of these receptors: a woman aged 18-29 years in good health.

V gene TRBV10-3 combines with J gene TRBJ1-2; no definite D call. Between the trimmed V and J ends, which lost 6 bases and 0 bases, there was a span of 8 bases. Germline V CDR1 and CDR2: ENHRY, SYGVKD. The CDR3 is made up of 13 amino acids. The CDR3 nucleotides are TGTGCCATCAGCGCCGGGCCTAACTATGGCTACACCTTC. It is translated as CAISAGPNYGYTF.

This rearrangement joins TRBV3-1 to TRBJ1-1; 9 bases map to TRBD1. J gave up 3 bases and V 4 bases, and 6 bases lay outside the gene matches. The CDR3 loop spans 15 amino acids. CDR1 and CDR2 from the germline V gene are LGHDT and YNNKEL (reference sequence). The CDR3 region is CASSLLTGGYTEAFF. CDR3 sequence (DNA): TGTGCCAGCAGCCTTCTGACAGGGGGTTACACTGAAGCTTTCTTT.

This clonotype came up a few times. The chain is built from TRBV20-1 and TRBJ2-7, with no clear D. Per germline, CDR1 DFQATT and CDR2 SNEGSKA (reference sequence). The CDR3 runs to 12 residues. Trimming took off 6 bases at V and 5 bases at J, with 14 bases between the two ends. CDR3 DNA: TGCAGTGCCCTCTTCTGGGCGGACGAGCAGTACTTC. Protein: CSALFWADEQYF.

V and J are TRBV10-3 and TRBJ2-6; the D gene is possibly TRBD2 (5 bases). The CDR3 has 15 amino acids. The germline V gene has CDR1 ENHRY and CDR2 SYGVKD. The germline V and J ends were trimmed by 7 bases and 0 bases, with 10 bases remaining between them. CDR3 residues: CAITVGSSGANVLTF. The DNA of the CDR3 is TGTGCCATCACAGTTGGGAGCTCTGGGGCCAACGTCCTGACTTTC.

The chain carries TRBV4-1 and TRBJ2-2, with 9 bases that match TRBD1. The CDR3 sequence is 16 residues long. With 5 bases clipped from V and 5 bases from J, the junction kept 9 bases outside the gene matches. Germline-derived CDR1 and CDR2 are MGHRA and YSYEKL. CDR3 sequence: CASSRGTGLKTGELFF. CDR3 DNA sequence: TGCGCCAGCAGCAGAGGGACAGGGTTGAAGACCGGGGAGCTGTTTTTT.

In its sample, this clonotype was seen a few times. The gene calls are TRBV15 and TRBJ2-3; tentatively, D is TRBD2 (5 bases). The CDR3 consists of 12 residues. Germline-derived CDR1 and CDR2 are LNHNV and YYDKDF (reference sequence). Trimming took off 1 base at V and 8 bases at J, with 7 bases between the two ends. CDR3 amino acids: CATSRVAGTQYF. CDR3 DNA: TGTGCCACCAGCAGAGTTGCGGGTACGCAGTATTTT. The full variable domain, its missing parts supplied by reference TRBV15 and TRBJ2-3, is DAMVIQNPRYQVTQFGKPVTLSCSQTLNHNVMYWYQQKSSQAPKLLFHYYDKDFNNEADTPDNFQSRRPNTSFCFLDIRSPGLGDTAMYLCATSRVAGTQYFGPGTRLTVL.

The rearrangement joins TRBV20-1 to TRBJ2-3; 8 bases are shared with TRBD1. CDR1 is DFQATT and CDR2 is SNEGSKA in the germline V gene (reference sequence). Trimming removed 4 bases from V and 6 bases from J; junction bases left unmatched: 9. The length of the CDR3 is 14 residues. CDR3 in amino acids: CSATSRGLRDTQYF. The CDR3, as DNA: TGCAGTGCTACCTCCAGGGGGCTACGTGATACGCAGTATTTT.

The chain is built from TRBV25-1 and TRBJ1-2, with D perhaps TRBD1 (5 bases). Germline loops: CDR1 MGHDK, CDR2 SYGVNS. Trimming cost V 0 bases and J 4 bases, with 18 bases left between them. The CDR3 loop spans 17 amino acids. This CDR3 is CASSEYKYGEGLYGYTF. The CDR3, as DNA: TGTGCCAGCAGTGAATATAAGTATGGTGAGGGACTCTATGGCTACACCTTC.